Each of the 5 T cell receptor beta chains below was sequenced from the same sample in a study of T cells in Graves' hyperthyroidism and ophthalmopathy (dated by TCRdb to the late 2010s). Library preparation used multiplex PCR. For sequencing, an Illumina HiSeq 2000 was employed. The TCR beta CDR3 regions were amplified from the RNA transcripts. The first round of RT-PCR for the TCR CDR3 was performed with the HTBI primer set and the Qiagen OneStep RT-PCR kit. TCRdb applied fastp at Q25 and MiXCR to the public reads, then kept only in-frame beta chains. CDR3 protein duplicates are merged, each entry listing the most common genes and DNA. A total of some 270,000 distinct CDR3 sequences appear in this sample, 12% to 15% of them only once. 7.9% of the sample comes from the top ten. The specimen sequenced was blood. Every receptor here comes from a woman aged 40 to 50 with Graves' hyperthyroidism.

Worth noting for this clonotype: This sequence may be a read error, since a much larger clone differs from it by one base. J is TRBJ1-6 and V is TRBV28; possible D gene TRBD1, 5 bases. Germline V gene lookup returns CDR1 MDHEN and CDR2 SYDVKM. Trimming shortened V by 5 bases and J by 14 bases, and 16 bases separated the two germline ends. The CDR3 consists of 13 residues. The CDR3: CASSESTESTLHF. As DNA, the CDR3 is TGTGCCAGCAGTGAGTCGACAGAATCCACCCTCCACTTT.

This clonotype was found many times. This sequence joins TRBV2 and TRBJ2-3; no firm D call. Trimming removed 8 bases from V and 4 bases from J, with 19 bases in between. Germline values: CDR1 SNHLY, CDR2 FYNNEI. The CDR3 spans 15 residues. The CDR3 is CASGLDWARADTQYF. In DNA form, the CDR3 reads TGTGCCAGCGGCCTCGATTGGGCTAGAGCAGATACGCAGTATTTT.

The V call is TRBV9, the J call TRBJ2-2, with a tentative D call TRBD1 (6 bases). Trimming shortened V by 0 bases and J by 3 bases, and 12 bases separated the two germline ends. CDR3 length: 16 residues. CDR1 is SGDLS and CDR2 is YYNGEE in the germline V gene. Here the CDR3 reads CASSVDMGADTGELFF. The CDR3, as DNA: TGTGCCAGCAGCGTAGATATGGGGGCGGACACCGGGGAGCTGTTTTTT.

Concerning this clonotype: This clone may be a read error of a much larger clone one base away. The rearrangement links TRBV3-1 to TRBJ1-2; TRBD1 might be the D (5 bases). V was cut by 2 bases and J by 2 bases, with 9 bases left in between. This CDR3 has 14 residues. The germline CDR1 and CDR2 sequences are LGHDT and YNNKEL (reference sequence). CDR3 region: CASSQSRGNYGYTF. For the CDR3, the DNA is TGTGCCAGCAGCCAATCGAGGGGCAACTATGGCTACACCTTC.

The sample holds many counts of this clonotype. The gene calls are TRBV2 and TRBJ1-2; unclear D gene. The CDR3 is 14 amino acids. Germline V gene sequence: CDR1 SNHLY, CDR2 FYNNEI. Trimming shortened V by 3 bases and J by 4 bases, and 12 bases separated the two germline ends. CDR3: CASSERQKTYGYTF. CDR3 in DNA: TGTGCCAGCAGTGAGCGTCAGAAAACCTATGGCTACACCTTC.